A single sample is the source of the 15 T cell receptor beta chains below, sequenced in a study of identical twins. TCRdb independently ran MiXCR on the 5' RACE reads; one entry per CDR3 protein. The data contain hundreds of thousands of distinct CDR3 sequences, over 5% of them singletons. Sequencing was performed on naive T cells sorted from blood. The receptors originated from a man younger than 35 in good health.

Here the CDR3 reads CASSHREPSYNEQFF. The CDR3 DNA is TGTGCCAGCAGTCATCGGGAGCCATCCTACAATGAGCAGTTCTTC. The chain links TRBV6-2 or TRBV6-3 to TRBJ2-1, with a possible D match to TRBD2 (6 bases). The CDR3 is made up of 15 amino acids. Germline V lookup: CDR1 MNHEY, CDR2 SVGEGT. Trimming removed 5 bases at V and 1 base at J, with 12 bases between.

The gene calls are TRBV24-1 and TRBJ2-3; 9 bases agree with TRBD2. The CDR3 totals 18 residues. J gave up 6 bases and V 4 bases, and 16 bases lay outside the gene matches. Looked up from germline, CDR1 is KGHDR and CDR2 is SFDVKD. The CDR3 spells CATSDPTRASGNRDTQYF. In DNA form, the CDR3 reads TGTGCCACCAGTGACCCTACCCGGGCTAGCGGGAACAGGGATACGCAGTATTTT.

The rearrangement joins TRBV28 to TRBJ2-1, with 12 positions matching TRBD2. The trim removed 5 bases at V and 3 bases at J, leaving 5 bases unmatched. The CDR3 loop spans 16 amino acids. Germline CDR1 MDHEN, CDR2 SYDVKM. The DNA of the CDR3 is TGTGCCAGCAGTCCATTGACTAGCGGGAGCTACAATGAGCAGTTCTTC. This translates into CASSPLTSGSYNEQFF.

This clonotype occurred a few times. The rearrangement joins TRBV27 to TRBJ1-2, with a possible D match to TRBD1 (6 bases). Germline CDR1 is MNHEY and CDR2 is SMNVEV (reference sequence). The CDR3 loop spans 13 amino acids. V lost 4 bases to trimming and J lost 2 bases, with 8 bases between them. The CDR3 sequence: CASSSGENYGYTF. In DNA, the CDR3 is TGTGCCAGCAGTTCAGGGGAGAACTATGGCTACACCTTC.

This clonotype was picked up many times. This sequence joins TRBV27 and TRBJ2-7, with 10 bases aligning to TRBD1. The germline V gene encodes CDR1 MNHEY and CDR2 SMNVEV (reference sequence). The CDR3 extends over 14 amino acids. V shed 5 bases and J 2 bases; nucleotides not matched to a gene: 3. This CDR3 is CASSRDRGPYEQYF. The DNA of the CDR3 is TGTGCCAGCAGTAGAGACAGGGGGCCCTACGAGCAGTACTTC.

This clonotype was seen ten or more times. This sequence joins TRBV20-1 and TRBJ2-3; D uncertain. Trimming took 3 bases from V and 6 from J, leaving 13 bases between them. The length of the CDR3 is 13 residues. The germline gives CDR1 DFQATT, CDR2 SNEGSKA (reference sequence). The CDR3 DNA follows: TGCAGTGCTAGGATGGTAGCTGCCGATACGCAGTATTTT. Translation: CSARMVAADTQYF.

This clonotype was seen ten or more times. V usage is TRBV4-2 and J usage is TRBJ2-1; D tentatively fits TRBD1 or TRBD2 (6 bases each). Trimming shortened V by 4 bases and J by 9 bases, and 16 bases separated the two germline ends. In germline, CDR1 is LGHNA, CDR2 YNFKEQ. The CDR3 covers 14 residues. The CDR3 coding sequence is TGTGCCAGCAGCCCAAATTCGGGGGCCGCTGAGCAGTTCTTC. Encoded protein: CASSPNSGAAEQFF.

The CDR3 DNA reads TGTGCCTGGAGTGTTGGGACAGGGGTGAACACTGAAGCTTTCTTT. Amino acids: CAWSVGTGVNTEAFF. The gene calls are TRBV30 and TRBJ1-1; 10 nucleotides align to TRBD1. Per germline, CDR1 GTSNPN and CDR2 SVGIG (reference sequence). CDR3 size: 15 residues. Germline trimming cut 0 bases from V and 0 bases from J; bases unmatched to any gene: 1.

The table lists this clonotype with a few counts. The chain has TRBV6-6 and TRBJ2-4; D is perhaps TRBD2 (5 bases). Per the germline V gene, CDR1 is MNHNY and CDR2 is SVGAGI (reference sequence). With 6 bases removed from V and 6 bases from J, the gap between germline ends came to 9 bases. This CDR3 region has 12 residues. CDR3 in amino acids: CASSPLGNIQYF. CDR3 bases: TGTGCCAGCAGCCCACTAGGAAACATTCAGTACTTC.

This clonotype was detected ten times or more. The genes are TRBV29-1 and TRBJ2-3; D is unclear. The germline V and J ends were trimmed by 7 bases and 3 bases, with 14 bases remaining between them. Germline V gives CDR1 SQVTM, CDR2 ANQGSEA. There are 13 residues in the CDR3. CDR3 sequence: CSAEGGMTDTQYF. The CDR3, as DNA: TGCAGCGCCGAAGGTGGGATGACAGATACGCAGTATTTT.

The rearrangement links TRBV12-3 or TRBV12-4 to TRBJ2-6; a possible D gene is TRBD2 (6 bases). The CDR3 runs to 15 residues. Between the trimmed V and J ends, which lost 7 bases and 4 bases, there was a span of 14 bases. The CDR3 reads CASNFGGIGANVLTF. CDR3 nucleotide sequence: TGTGCCAGCAATTTCGGAGGGATCGGGGCCAACGTCCTGACTTTC.

CDR3 region: CASSFDDRGYGYTF. The CDR3 DNA follows: TGTGCCAGCAGTTTCGACGACAGGGGCTATGGCTACACCTTC. This chain joins TRBV6-5 and TRBJ1-2; 8 nucleotides line up with TRBD1. This CDR3 comprises 14 residues. Looked up from germline, CDR1 is MNHEY and CDR2 is SVGAGI. J gave up 4 bases and V 4 bases, and 5 bases lay outside the gene matches.

This clonotype was observed at least ten times. The CDR3 DNA sequence: TGCAGTGCTAGAGACTCGGGACTAGCGGGTTATGAGCAGTTCTTC. Translation: CSARDSGLAGYEQFF. J is TRBJ2-1 and V is TRBV20-1, with TRBD2 matching 12 bases. Looked up from germline, CDR1 is DFQATT and CDR2 is SNEGSKA (reference sequence). Trimming cost V 0 bases and J 8 bases; bases outside gene matches: 5. This CDR3 contains 15 residues.

The chain has TRBV7-8 and TRBJ2-2, with TRBD2 matching 10 bases. J gave up 4 bases and V 10 bases, and 9 bases lay outside the gene matches. Germline V CDR1 and CDR2: SGHVS, FQNEAQ. The CDR3 loop spans 15 amino acids. The CDR3 DNA is TGTGCCACATCGGAGCGGGAGGGCCTCACCGGGGAGCTGTTTTTT. This sequence encodes CATSEREGLTGELFF. Together with reference TRBV7-8 and TRBJ2-2, the CDR3 gives the full variable domain: GAGVSQSPRYKVAKRGQDVALRCDPISGHVSLFWYQQALGQGPEFLTYFQNEAQLDKSGLPSDRFFAERPEGSVSTLKIQRTQQEDSAVYLCATSEREGLTGELFFGEGSRLTVL.

This clonotype was seen a few times. The chain couples TRBV11-2 to TRBJ2-3, with 13 bases fitting TRBD2. The CDR3 covers 18 residues. In germline, CDR1 is SGHAT, CDR2 FQNNGV. V gave up 7 bases and J gave up 0 bases; unmatched junction bases: 10. The CDR3 here is CASTRSGTSGTSTDTQYF. The CDR3 DNA reads as TGTGCCAGCACCCGCTCGGGGACTAGCGGGACTAGCACAGATACGCAGTATTTT.